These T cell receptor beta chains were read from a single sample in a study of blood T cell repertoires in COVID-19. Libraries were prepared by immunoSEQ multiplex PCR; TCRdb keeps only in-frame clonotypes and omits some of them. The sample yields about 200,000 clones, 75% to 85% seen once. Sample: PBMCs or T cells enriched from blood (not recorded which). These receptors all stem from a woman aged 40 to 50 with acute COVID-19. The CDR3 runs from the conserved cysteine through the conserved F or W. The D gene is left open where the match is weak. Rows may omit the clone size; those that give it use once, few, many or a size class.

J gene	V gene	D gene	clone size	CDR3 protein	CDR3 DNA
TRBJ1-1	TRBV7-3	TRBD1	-	CASSSLLSGGNTEAFF	TGTGCCAGCAGCAGCCTGCTTTCAGGGGGAAACACTGAAGCTTTCTTT
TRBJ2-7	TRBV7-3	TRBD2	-	CASSSGLANEQYF	TGTGCCAGCAGCTCGGGACTAGCGAACGAGCAGTACTTC
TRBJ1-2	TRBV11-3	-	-	CASSLDHGYGYTF	TGTGCCAGCAGCTTAGATCACGGCTATGGCTACACCTTC
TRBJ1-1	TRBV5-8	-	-	CASSLFQGFNTEAFF	TGTGCCAGCAGTCTTTTCCAGGGGTTTAACACTGAAGCTTTCTTT
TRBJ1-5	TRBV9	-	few	CASSVSRNQPQHF	TGTGCCAGCAGCGTATCTCGCAATCAGCCCCAGCATTTT
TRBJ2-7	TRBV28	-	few	CASIGQTNTYEQYF	TGTGCCAGCATAGGACAGACGAATACCTACGAGCAGTACTTC
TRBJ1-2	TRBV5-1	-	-	CASSQRTVDGYTF	TGCGCCAGCAGCCAGAGGACAGTCGATGGCTACACCTTC
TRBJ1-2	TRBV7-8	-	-	CASSLNSGGGYTF	TGTGCCAGCAGTCTCAACTCGGGGGGTGGCTACACCTTC
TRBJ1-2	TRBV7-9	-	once	CASSLAQGIYGYTF	TGTGCCAGCAGCTTAGCCCAGGGGATCTATGGCTACACCTTC
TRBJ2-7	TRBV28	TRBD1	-	CASTRADRGSYEQYF	TGTGCCAGCACACGGGCGGACAGGGGGTCCTACGAGCAGTACTTC
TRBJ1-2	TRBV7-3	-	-	CASSPDRRDGYTF	TGTGCCAGCAGCCCTGACAGGCGAGACGGCTACACCTTC
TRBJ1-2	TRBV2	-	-	CASSDSQWNYGYTF	TGTGCCAGCAGTGATTCACAGTGGAACTATGGCTACACCTTC
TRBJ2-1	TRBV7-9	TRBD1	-	CASSFGTGREQFF	TGTGCCAGCAGCTTCGGGACAGGGAGAGAGCAGTTCTTC
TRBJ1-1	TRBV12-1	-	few	CASIKMGHLNTEAFF	TGTGCCAGCATAAAGATGGGACACCTGAACACTGAAGCTTTCTTT
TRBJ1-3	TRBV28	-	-	CATNQGLFNTIYF	TGTGCCACCAATCAGGGTTTATTTAACACCATATATTTT
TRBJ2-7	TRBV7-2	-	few	CASSPDPGVSEQYF	TGTGCCAGCAGCCCAGACCCCGGAGTGAGTGAGCAGTACTTC
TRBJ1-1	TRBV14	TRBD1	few	CASSQDERQGEAFF	TGTGCCAGCAGCCAAGATGAGAGACAGGGTGAAGCTTTCTTT
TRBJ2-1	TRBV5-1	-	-	CASSLGLGKQNEQFF	TGCGCCAGCAGCTTGGGACTCGGAAAGCAGAATGAGCAGTTCTTC
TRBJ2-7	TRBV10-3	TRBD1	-	CAISPTGGDEQYF	TGTGCCATCAGTCCGACAGGGGGAGACGAGCAGTACTTC
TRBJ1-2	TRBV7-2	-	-	CASSLEVKYGYTF	TGTGCCAGCAGCTTGGAGGTGAAGTATGGCTACACCTTC
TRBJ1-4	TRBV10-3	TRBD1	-	CATARTGTNEKLFF	TGTGCCACCGCACGGACAGGTACTAATGAAAAACTGTTTTTT
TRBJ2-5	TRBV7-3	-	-	CASSFSTRETQYF	TGTGCCAGCAGCTTTTCGACTCGAGAGACCCAGTACTTC
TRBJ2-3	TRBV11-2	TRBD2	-	CASSLDGASGIDTQYF	TGTGCCAGCAGCTTAGATGGGGCTAGCGGGATAGATACGCAGTATTTT
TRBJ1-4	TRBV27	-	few	CASRGASLGGTNEKLFF	TGTGCCAGCAGAGGGGCCTCCCTTGGGGGCACTAATGAAAAACTGTTTTTT
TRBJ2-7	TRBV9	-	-	CASSYSMGGGYEQYF	TGTGCCAGCAGCTATAGCATGGGAGGGGGGTACGAGCAGTACTTC
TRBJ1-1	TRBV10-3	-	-	CAISEPLSNTEAFF	TGTGCCATCAGTGAGCCGTTATCTAACACTGAAGCTTTCTTT
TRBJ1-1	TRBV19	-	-	CASSPWGQGAEAFF	TGTGCCAGTAGTCCATGGGGGCAGGGCGCTGAAGCTTTCTTT
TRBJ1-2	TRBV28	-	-	CASRTTPTPSGYTF	TGTGCCAGCAGAACTACCCCCACTCCGAGTGGCTACACCTTC
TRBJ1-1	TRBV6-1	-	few	CASSDIKRDYTEAFF	TGTGCCAGCAGTGATATCAAGAGGGATTACACTGAAGCTTTCTTT